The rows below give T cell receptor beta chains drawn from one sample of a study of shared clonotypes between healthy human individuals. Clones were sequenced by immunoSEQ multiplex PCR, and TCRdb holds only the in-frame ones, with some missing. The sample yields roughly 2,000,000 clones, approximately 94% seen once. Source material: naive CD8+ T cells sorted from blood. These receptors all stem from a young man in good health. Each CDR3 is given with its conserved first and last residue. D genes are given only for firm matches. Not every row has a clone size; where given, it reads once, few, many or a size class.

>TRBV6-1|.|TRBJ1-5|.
TGTGCCAGCAGTGACCCGGACAGTTACCTTAGCAATCAGCCCCAGCATTTT
CASSDPDSYLSNQPQHF
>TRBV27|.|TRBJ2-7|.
TGTGCCAGCAGTTTCCTCAACGAGCAGTACTTC
CASSFLNEQYF
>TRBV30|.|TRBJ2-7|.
TGTGCCTGGAGTCCTGGGATCCACGAGCAGTACTTC
CAWSPGIHEQYF
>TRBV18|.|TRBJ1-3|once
TGTGCCAGCTCACACCCGACTGAGGATGGGCCCTCTGGAAACACCATATATTTT
CASSHPTEDGPSGNTIYF
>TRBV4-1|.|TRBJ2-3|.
TGCGCCAGCAGCCTGACTGCCGCCTCGCTGGGGGATACGCAGTATTTT
CASSLTAASLGDTQYF
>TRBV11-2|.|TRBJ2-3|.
TGTGCCAGCGCTTCAGGGGCGGACTACACAGATACGCAGTATTTT
CASASGADYTDTQYF
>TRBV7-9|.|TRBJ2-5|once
TGTGCCAGCAGCATCTTGACAGGCCTCCAAGAGACCCAGTACTTC
CASSILTGLQETQYF
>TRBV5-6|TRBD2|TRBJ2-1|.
TGTGCCAGCGAAACTAGCGGGAGGCACAATGAGCAGTTCTTC
CASETSGRHNEQFF
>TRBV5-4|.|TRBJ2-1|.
TGTGCCAGCAGCTTGGTGTCCAATGAGCAGTTCTTC
CASSLVSNEQFF
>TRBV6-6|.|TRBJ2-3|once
TGTGCCAGCAGTGGCGACACAGATACGCAGTATTTT
CASSGDTDTQYF
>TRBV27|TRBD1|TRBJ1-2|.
TGTGCCACCGGCCCGACAGGGGTAAACTATGGCTACACCTTC
CATGPTGVNYGYTF
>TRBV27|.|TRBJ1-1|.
TGTGCCAGCAGTTTTGGGTCAGGAAGGACTGAAGCTTTCTTT
CASSFGSGRTEAFF
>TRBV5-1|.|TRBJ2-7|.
TGCGCCAGCAGCTTTGACTTCTACGAGCAGTACTTC
CASSFDFYEQYF
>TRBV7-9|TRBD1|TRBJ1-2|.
TGTGCCAGCAGCGAAACCACAGGGGGCGGCGGCTACACCTTC
CASSETTGGGGYTF
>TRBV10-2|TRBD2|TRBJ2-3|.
TGCGCCAGCAGTGAGATAGCGGGGCCAGATACGCAGTATTTT
CASSEIAGPDTQYF
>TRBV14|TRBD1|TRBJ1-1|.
TGTGCCAGCAGCCCGTACGGGACAGACACTGAAGCTTTCTTT
CASSPYGTDTEAFF
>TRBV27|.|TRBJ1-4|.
TGTGCCAGCAGTTTATGGCCCTCTAATGAAAAACTGTTTTTT
CASSLWPSNEKLFF
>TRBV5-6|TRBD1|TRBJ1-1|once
TGTGCCAGCAGCTTAGGACAGGCCGTGGTGAACACTGAAGCTTTCTTT
CASSLGQAVVNTEAFF
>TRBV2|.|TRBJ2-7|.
TGTGCCAGCACACATGACCACGAGCAGTACTTC
CASTHDHEQYF
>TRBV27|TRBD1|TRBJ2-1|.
TGTGCCATATCCCGGACAGGGGTTTACAATGAGCAGTTCTTC
CAISRTGVYNEQFF
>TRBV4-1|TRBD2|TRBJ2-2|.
TGCGCCAGCAACACCGCGGCGGGAGGGCGGACCGGGGAGCTGTTTTTT
CASNTAAGGRTGELFF
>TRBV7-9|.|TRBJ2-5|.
TGTGCCAGCAGCTTGGACCTCTCGGGGCAGTACTTC
CASSLDLSGQYF
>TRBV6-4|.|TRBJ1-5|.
TGTGCCAGCAGTGAGCAGGACGTCAATCAGCCCCAGCATTTT
CASSEQDVNQPQHF
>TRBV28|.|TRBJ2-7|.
TGTGCCAGCAGTTTTATTGGGGCGGGCGTTAACTACGAGCAGTACTTC
CASSFIGAGVNYEQYF
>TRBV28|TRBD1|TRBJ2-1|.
TGTGCCAGCAGTTTCCCGGGACAGGGGATAAATGAGCAGTTCTTC
CASSFPGQGINEQFF
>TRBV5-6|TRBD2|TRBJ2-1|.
TGTGCCAGCAGCTCGTGGGGCGGGACTAGCGGATACAATGAGCAGTTCTTC
CASSSWGGTSGYNEQFF
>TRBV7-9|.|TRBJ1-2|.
TGTGCCAGCAGCTTCGGGGGGGCAGTAACCTATGGCTACACCTTC
CASSFGGAVTYGYTF
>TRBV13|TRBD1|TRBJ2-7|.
TGTGCCAGCAGCTCACAGGGGGACGGCGTCTACGAGCAGTACTTC
CASSSQGDGVYEQYF
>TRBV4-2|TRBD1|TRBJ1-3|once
TGTGCCAGCAGCCAAGATCCGGGACAGGCTATCGGGGGAAACACCATATATTTT
CASSQDPGQAIGGNTIYF
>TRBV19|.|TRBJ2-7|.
TGTGCCAGTAGTTTTACGACCGGCTCCTACGAGCAGTACTTC
CASSFTTGSYEQYF
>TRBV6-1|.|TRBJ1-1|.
TGTGCCAGCAGTGAAAATAAGGGACATACGAACACTGAAGCTTTCTTT
CASSENKGHTNTEAFF
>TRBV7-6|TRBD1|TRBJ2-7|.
TGTGCCAGCAGCTACGGGACAGCCTACGAGCAGTACTTC
CASSYGTAYEQYF
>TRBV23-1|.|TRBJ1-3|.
TGCGCCCGAACGGGGAACGATGTCGGAAACACCATATATTTT
CARTGNDVGNTIYF
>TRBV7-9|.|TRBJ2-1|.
TGTGCCAGCAGCTTTTGGGGGGCCAGGGGATCCTACAATGAGCAGTTCTTC
CASSFWGARGSYNEQFF
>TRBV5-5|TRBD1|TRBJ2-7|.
TGTGCCAGCAGCTTCCGGGACAGCTACGAGCAGTACTTC
CASSFRDSYEQYF
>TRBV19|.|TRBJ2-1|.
TGTGCCAGTAGTTCCCGCCCAGGGGCCTACAATGAGCAGTTCTTC
CASSSRPGAYNEQFF
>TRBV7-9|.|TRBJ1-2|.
TGTGCCAGCAGCCCCGACTCGTATGGCTACACCTTC
CASSPDSYGYTF
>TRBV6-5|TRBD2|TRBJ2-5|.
TGTGCCAGCAGTTATTTAGCGGGGGGACCTGGGAAGACCCAGTACTTC
CASSYLAGGPGKTQYF
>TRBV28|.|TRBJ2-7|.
TGTGCCAGCAGTTTATTATACAGGGTCGGTTCTCACGAGCAGTACTTC
CASSLLYRVGSHEQYF
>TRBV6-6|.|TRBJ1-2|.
TGTGCCAGCAGTGACGGAATCTATGGCTACACCTTC
CASSDGIYGYTF
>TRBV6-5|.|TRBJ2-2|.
TGTGCCAGCAGTTACGAGAGCGGGGAGCTGTTTTTT
CASSYESGELFF
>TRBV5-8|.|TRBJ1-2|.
TGTGCCAGCAGCTTGGCTGGGATTACTAGCTATGGCTACACCTTC
CASSLAGITSYGYTF
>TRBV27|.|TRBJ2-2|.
TGTGCCAGCAGTCCCCGGACCGGACGTCGTGCCGGGGAGCTGTTTTTT
CASSPRTGRRAGELFF
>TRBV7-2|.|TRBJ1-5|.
TGTGCCAGCAGTTACCGACACACCAGCAATCAGCCCCAGCATTTT
CASSYRHTSNQPQHF
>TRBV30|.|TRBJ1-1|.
TGTGCCTGGAGAGCCGAACAACCCACTGAAGCTTTCTTT
CAWRAEQPTEAFF
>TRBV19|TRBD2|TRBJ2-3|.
TGTGCCAGCGCCACTAGCGGGCTCTCTTTCACAGATACGCAGTATTTT
CASATSGLSFTDTQYF
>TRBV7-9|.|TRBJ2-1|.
TGTGCCAGCAGCTTAGTCGCCGAGCAGTTCTTC
CASSLVAEQFF
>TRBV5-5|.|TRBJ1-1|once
TGTGCCAGCAGCTTGTTGGTGAACACTGAAGCTTTCTTT
CASSLLVNTEAFF
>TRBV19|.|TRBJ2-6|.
TGTGCCAGTAGTATCCAGGGTTCTGGGGCCAACGTCCTGACTTTC
CASSIQGSGANVLTF
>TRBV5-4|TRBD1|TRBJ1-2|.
TGTGCCAGCAGCTCAGAACGGGACAGATACTATGGCTACACCTTC
CASSSERDRYYGYTF